The clone carrying this TCR beta chain was counted ten times or more. The data derive from a study of T cell repertoires in cytomegalovirus infection. Trimming cost V 3 bases and J 11 bases, with 10 bases left between them. Per the germline V gene, CDR1 is SEHNR and CDR2 is FQNEAQ (reference sequence). This CDR3 comprises 11 residues. TCRdb redid the calling of the reads with MiXCR, one entry per CDR3 protein. This table has some 450,000 distinct CDR3 sequences, approximately 32% appearing once. This receptor was taken from a human donor in good health (CMV status not recorded). Some clones in this sample may be carry-over from other donors' samples. Material: PBMCs. This chain links TRBV7-9 with TRBJ1-1; D gene uncertain. The chain's CDR3 is CASSFGAPAFF. The CDR3 DNA is TGTGCCAGCAGCTTTGGTGCCCCGGCTTTCTTT. Drawing the rest from reference TRBV7-9 and TRBJ1-1, the complete variable domain is DTGVSQNPRHKITKRGQNVTFRCDPISEHNRLYWYRQTLGQGPEFLTYFQNEAQLEKSRLLSDRFSAERPKGSFSTLEIQRTEQGDSAMYLCASSFGAPAFFGQGTRLTVV.